Here is one T cell receptor (beta chain) with its context. The sample comes from a study of blood T cell repertoires in COVID-19. Overall study: Both acute and convalescent COVID-19 samples were obtained from the United States, Italy and Spain. Sources were T cells, B-cell-depleted T cells, or PBMCs; the material itself was cDNA or gDNA.

Per the authors' pipeline: Amplification of reference gene primers provided the estimated nucleated cell counts. Here immunoSEQ multiplex PCR was the method, and the copy in TCRdb shows in-frame clones only, minus some. D and trimming come from the DNA, and the V and J calls and clone size come from that table. This table holds about 74,000 clones, 70% to 90% found once. The length of the CDR3 is 16 residues. Looked up from germline, CDR1 is MNHNS and CDR2 is SASEGT. The germline V and J ends were trimmed by 1 base and 7 bases, with 18 bases remaining between them. Sequencing used peripheral blood. This TCR derives from a man between 65 and 79 years old with active or convalescent COVID-19. The chain has TRBV6-1 and TRBJ2-3, with a tentative D call TRBD1 (8 bases). The CDR3 spells CASSEDPQGGRNTQYF. The CDR3 bases are TGTGCCAGCAGTGAAGATCCACAGGGGGGGCGGAATACGCAGTATTTT.